The 18 T cell receptor beta chains in this list originate from one sample, sequenced in a study of blood T cell repertoires in COVID-19 (dated by TCRdb to about 2020). The library was produced with the immunoSEQ multiplex PCR assay. TCRdb re-hosts the immuneACCESS table, in-frame sequences only. Its copies lack some clones; in the studies checked, an unresolved V gene accounts for under half of them, and the cause for the rest is not known. Present in this sample are approximately 250,000 clones, approximately 89% of which were seen just once. In total, the top ten clones hold about 2.5% of the sample. The sequencing sample was made of PBMCs or T cells enriched from blood (not recorded which). The receptors shown here come from a woman in her forties with acute COVID-19.

This rearrangement joins TRBV5-1 to TRBJ2-7, with a possible D match to TRBD1 (5 bases). Germline lookup yields CDR1 SGHRS and CDR2 YFSETQ. CDR3 length: 15 residues. V was pared by 0 bases and J by 7 bases, with 17 bases between. For the CDR3, the DNA is TGCGCCAGCAGCTTGGGGCCAGGGTTAAAGGATGAGCAGTACTTC. Translation gives CASSLGPGLKDEQYF.

The rearrangement joins TRBV2 to TRBJ2-7; 7 nucleotides match TRBD1. Germline V CDR1 and CDR2: SNHLY, FYNNEI. V lost 6 bases and J lost 3; bases outside the gene matches: 8. The CDR3 spans 14 residues. The CDR3, as DNA: TGTGCCAGCAGCAGACAGGGCCCTTTCTACGAGCAGTACTTC. Its protein is CASSRQGPFYEQYF.

The count of this clone is one. V and J are TRBV7-9 and TRBJ2-1; weak D call: TRBD1 (5 bases). The CDR3 has 15 amino acids. Germline CDR1 reads SEHNR; CDR2 reads FQNEAQ (reference sequence). V was shortened by 0 bases and J by 4 bases, with 10 bases between the two germline ends. The CDR3 region is CASSLALPGYNEQFF. The CDR3 DNA reads TGTGCCAGCAGCTTAGCGCTCCCAGGGTACAATGAGCAGTTCTTC.

V gene TRBV11-3 combines with J gene TRBJ1-1; the D gene is possibly TRBD1 (5 bases). The CDR3 extends over 13 amino acids. CDR1 is SGHNT, CDR2 YENEEA, per germline. V was cut by 2 bases and J by 6 bases, with 10 bases left in between. The CDR3 region has the DNA TGTGCCAGCAGCTTAAGGAAGACAGCTGAAGCTTTCTTT. It encodes CASSLRKTAEAFF.

The genes are TRBV6-5 and TRBJ1-1; TRBD1 matches 9 bases. Unmatched junction bases numbered 2, after V lost 4 bases and J lost 5 bases. This CDR3 spans 13 amino acids. Germline-derived CDR1 and CDR2 are MNHEY and SVGAGI. The CDR3 bases are TGTGCCAGCAGTTTCGGACAGGGGACTGAAGCTTTCTTT. Translated: CASSFGQGTEAFF.

The chain joins TRBV5-1 to TRBJ2-5; no clear D. Trimming took off 0 bases at V and 0 bases at J, with 6 bases between the two ends. Germline CDR1 SGHRS, CDR2 YFSETQ. The CDR3 is 14 amino acids. CDR3 loop: CASSLAANQETQYF. As DNA, the CDR3 is TGCGCCAGCAGCTTGGCCGCTAACCAAGAGACCCAGTACTTC.

Comment on this clone: Different DNA sequences within this sample yield the same CDR3. The chain combines TRBV15 with TRBJ1-2; the match to TRBD1 covers 7 bases. This CDR3 spans 14 amino acids. J was trimmed by 4 bases and V by 0 bases; bases with no gene match: 2. Germline assignment: CDR1 LNHNV and CDR2 YYDKDF (reference sequence). The CDR3 DNA reads as TGTGCCACCAGCAGAGACAGGACAGGCTATGGCTACACCTTC. It is translated as CATSRDRTGYGYTF. Using reference TRBV15 and TRBJ1-2 for the parts outside the CDR3, the full variable domain is DAMVIQNPRYQVTQFGKPVTLSCSQTLNHNVMYWYQQKSSQAPKLLFHYYDKDFNNEADTPDNFQSRRPNTSFCFLDIRSPGLGDTAMYLCATSRDRTGYGYTFGSGTRLTVV.

The V and J genes are TRBV27 and TRBJ2-1, with 9 bases lining up with TRBD1. This CDR3 is 15 amino acids long. V gave up 6 bases and J gave up 4 bases; unmatched junction bases: 7. Germline-derived CDR1 and CDR2 are MNHEY and SMNVEV (reference sequence). CDR3 in amino acids: CASRAGTGYYNEQFF. The CDR3 DNA is TGTGCCAGCAGGGCCGGGACAGGGTATTACAATGAGCAGTTCTTC.

This clone appeared a single time. The genes are TRBV6-2 or TRBV6-3 and TRBJ2-7; no clear D gene. Trimming removed 0 bases from V and 3 bases from J, with 9 bases in between. Germline V CDR1 and CDR2: MNHEY, SVGEGT. This CDR3 has 14 residues. CDR3 in DNA: TGTGCCAGCAGTTACTCTCTTCTTAACTACGAGCAGTACGTC. This gives the protein CASSYSLLNYEQYV.

The chain is built from TRBV7-2 and TRBJ2-3; possibly TRBD1 for D (7 bases). The germline gives CDR1 SGHTA, CDR2 FQGNSA. The CDR3 runs to 13 residues. The V end was cut by 10 bases, the J end by 2 bases, with 13 bases between. Here the CDR3 DNA reads TGTGCCACCCAGGGGGGACTCACAGATACGCAGTATTTT. Amino acid sequence: CATQGGLTDTQYF. Combining the CDR3 with reference TRBV7-2 and TRBJ2-3 gives the whole variable domain GAGVSQSPSNKVTEKGKDVELRCDPISGHTALYWYRQSLGQGLEFLIYFQGNSAPDKSGLPSDRFSAERTGGSVSTLTIQRTQQEDSAVYLCATQGGLTDTQYFGPGTRLTVL.

The rearrangement uses TRBV7-2 and TRBJ2-6, with TRBD1 matching over 7 bases. In germline, CDR1 is SGHTA, CDR2 FQGNSA. V was pared by 1 base and J by 1 base, with 7 bases of the junction left unmatched. The CDR3 has 18 residues. The CDR3 DNA follows: TGTGCCAGCAGCTTAGGGCCGGCAGGGGGATCTGGGGCCAACGTCCTGACTTTC. Translating gives CASSLGPAGGSGANVLTF.

This chain uses TRBV19 with TRBJ2-2; a possible D gene is TRBD1 (5 bases). CDR3 length equals 15 residues. The V end lost 3 bases, the J end lost 2 bases, and 10 bases lay between the germline ends. The germline CDR1 and CDR2 sequences are LNHDA and SQIVND (reference sequence). CDR3 bases: TGTGCCAGTAGTATGTGGACACCTAACACCGGGGAGCTGTTTTTT. This codes for CASSMWTPNTGELFF.

J is TRBJ2-1 and V is TRBV5-4; 9 nucleotides agree with TRBD1. The CDR3 loop spans 17 amino acids. V shed 0 bases, J shed 8 bases, and the junction held 12 bases outside the gene matches. Germline V gene data show CDR1 as SGHNT and CDR2 as YYREEE (reference sequence). The CDR3 nucleotides are TGTGCCAGCAGCTTGGTCGTGAAGGACAGGGGTCACCATGAGCAGTTCTTC. This translates into CASSLVVKDRGHHEQFF.

This clone appeared a few times. CDR3 in DNA: TGTGCCAGCAGCCAAGATCAAGGAGGAGGATCACCCCTCCACTTT. This encodes CASSQDQGGGSPLHF. The genes are TRBV3-1 (or the pseudogene TRBV3-2) and TRBJ1-6, with unresolved D. The V gene lost 0 bases and the J gene lost 10 bases, with 13 bases spanning the gap. Per the germline V gene, CDR1 is LGHDT and CDR2 is YNNKEL (reference sequence). This CDR3 has 15 residues.

V usage is TRBV9 and J usage is TRBJ2-1; D is undetermined. Trimming removed 4 bases from V and 5 bases from J, with 16 bases in between. Per the germline V gene, CDR1 is SGDLS and CDR2 is YYNGEE. The CDR3 is 15 residues long. The CDR3 DNA follows: TGTGCCAGCAGCCCTGAAAACTATTTCGACAATGAGCAGTTCTTC. Translated, it gives CASSPENYFDNEQFF. The full variable domain, rest sourced from reference TRBV9 and TRBJ2-1, is DSGVTQTPKHLITATGQRVTLRCSPRSGDLSVYWYQQSLDQGLQFLIQYYNGEERAKGNILERFSAQQFPDLHSELNLSSLELGDSALYFCASSPENYFDNEQFFGPGTRLTVL.

The CDR3, as DNA: TGCGCCAGCAGCCAAGGGTCAGGGCCAGATACGCAGTATTTT. This sequence encodes CASSQGSGPDTQYF. This chain joins TRBV4-3 and TRBJ2-3; tentative D call: TRBD1 (5 bases). The CDR3 sequence is 14 residues long. V lost 1 base to trimming and J lost 4 bases, with 9 bases between them. Germline V gives CDR1 LGHNA, CDR2 YSLEER.

This clone was found once. This chain links TRBV5-1 with TRBJ1-6; D remains ambiguous. V was clipped by 0 bases and J by 0 bases, with 7 bases between them. This CDR3 has 16 residues. Germline V gene lookup returns CDR1 SGHRS and CDR2 YFSETQ. The CDR3 bases are TGCGCCAGCAGCTTGGGCGCGAGCTCCTATAATTCACCCCTCCACTTT. It codes for CASSLGASSYNSPLHF.

V usage is TRBV14 and J usage is TRBJ2-3, with TRBD2 matching 7 bases. Germline V gene sequence: CDR1 SGHDN, CDR2 FVKESK. V lost 8 bases, J lost 3 bases, and 11 bases stayed unmatched. The CDR3 covers 15 residues. The CDR3 protein is CASAHTSGKTDTQYF. CDR3 bases: TGTGCCAGCGCTCACACCAGCGGGAAAACAGATACGCAGTATTTT.